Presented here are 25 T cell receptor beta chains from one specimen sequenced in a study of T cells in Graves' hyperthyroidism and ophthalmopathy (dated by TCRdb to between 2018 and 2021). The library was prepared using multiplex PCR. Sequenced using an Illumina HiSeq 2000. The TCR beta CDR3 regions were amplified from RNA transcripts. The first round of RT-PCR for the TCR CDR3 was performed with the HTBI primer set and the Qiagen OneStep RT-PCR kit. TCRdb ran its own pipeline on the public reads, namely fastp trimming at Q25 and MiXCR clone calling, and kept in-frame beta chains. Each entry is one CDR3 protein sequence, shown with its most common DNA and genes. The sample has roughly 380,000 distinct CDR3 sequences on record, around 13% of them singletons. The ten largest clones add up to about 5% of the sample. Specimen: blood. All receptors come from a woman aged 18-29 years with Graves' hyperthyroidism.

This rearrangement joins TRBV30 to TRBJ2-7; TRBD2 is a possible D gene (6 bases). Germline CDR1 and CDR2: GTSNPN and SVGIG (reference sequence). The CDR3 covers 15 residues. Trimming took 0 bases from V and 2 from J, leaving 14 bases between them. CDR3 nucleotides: TGTGCCTGGAGTGTGCCCGGGAGAGTAACCTACGAGCAGTACTTC. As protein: CAWSVPGRVTYEQYF.

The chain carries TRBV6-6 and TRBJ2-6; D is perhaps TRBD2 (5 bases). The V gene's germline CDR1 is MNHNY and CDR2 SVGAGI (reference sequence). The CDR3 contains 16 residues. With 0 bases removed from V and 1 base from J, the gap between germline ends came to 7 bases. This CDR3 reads CASSYSPGSGANVLTF. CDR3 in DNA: TGTGCCAGCAGTTACTCGCCGGGGTCTGGGGCCAACGTCCTGACTTTC.

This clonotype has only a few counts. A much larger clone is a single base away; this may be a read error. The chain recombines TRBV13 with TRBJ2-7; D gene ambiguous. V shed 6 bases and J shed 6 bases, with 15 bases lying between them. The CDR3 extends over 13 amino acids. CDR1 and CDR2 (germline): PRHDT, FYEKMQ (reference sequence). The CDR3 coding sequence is TGTGCCAGCAGGATTGCAGTGTCCCCCGAGCAGTACTTC. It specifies CASRIAVSPEQYF.

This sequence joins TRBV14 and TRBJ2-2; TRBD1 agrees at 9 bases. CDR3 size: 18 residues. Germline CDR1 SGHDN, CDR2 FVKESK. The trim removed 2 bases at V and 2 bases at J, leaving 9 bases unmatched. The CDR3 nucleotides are TGTGCCAGCAGCCAAAGGGACAGGGCCTCTCTTAACACCGGGGAGCTGTTTTTT. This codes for CASSQRDRASLNTGELFF.

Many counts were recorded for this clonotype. The CDR3: CASSLMAGDNEQFF. The CDR3 DNA is TGTGCCAGCAGCTTAATGGCAGGAGACAATGAGCAGTTCTTC. The V call is TRBV13, the J call TRBJ2-1; D gene ambiguous. Germline CDR1 is PRHDT and CDR2 is FYEKMQ (reference sequence). The germline V and J ends were trimmed by 2 bases and 5 bases, with 10 bases remaining between them. CDR3 length: 14 residues.

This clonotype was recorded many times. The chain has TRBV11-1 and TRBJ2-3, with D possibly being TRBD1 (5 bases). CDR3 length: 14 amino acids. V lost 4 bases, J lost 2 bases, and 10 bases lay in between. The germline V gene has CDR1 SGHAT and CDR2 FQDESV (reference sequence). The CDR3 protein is CASSSRRDTDTQYF. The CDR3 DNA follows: TGTGCCAGCAGCTCCCGCAGGGACACAGATACGCAGTATTTT.

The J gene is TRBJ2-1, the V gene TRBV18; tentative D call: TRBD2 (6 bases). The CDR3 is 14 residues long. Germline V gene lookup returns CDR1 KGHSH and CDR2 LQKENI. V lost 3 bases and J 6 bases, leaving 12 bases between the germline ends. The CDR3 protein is CASSPGGRPNEQFF. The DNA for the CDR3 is TGTGCCAGCTCACCGGGAGGCAGGCCCAATGAGCAGTTCTTC. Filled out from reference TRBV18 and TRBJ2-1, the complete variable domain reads NAGVMQNPRHLVRRRGQEARLRCSPMKGHSHVYWYRQLPEEGLKFMVYLQKENIIDESGMPKERFSAEFPKEGPSILRIQQVVRGDSAAYFCASSPGGRPNEQFFGPGTRLTVL.

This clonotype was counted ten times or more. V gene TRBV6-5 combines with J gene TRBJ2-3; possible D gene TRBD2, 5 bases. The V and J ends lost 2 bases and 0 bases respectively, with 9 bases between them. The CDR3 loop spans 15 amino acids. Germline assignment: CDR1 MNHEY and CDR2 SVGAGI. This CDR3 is CASSYRGQSTDTQYF. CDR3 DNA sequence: TGTGCCAGCAGTTACAGAGGGCAGAGCACAGATACGCAGTATTTT.

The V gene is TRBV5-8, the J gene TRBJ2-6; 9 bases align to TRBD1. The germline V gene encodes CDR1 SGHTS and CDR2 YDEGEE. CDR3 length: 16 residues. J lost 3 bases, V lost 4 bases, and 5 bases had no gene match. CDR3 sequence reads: CASSNTGGGGANVLTF. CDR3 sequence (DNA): TGTGCCAGCAGCAACACAGGGGGCGGTGGGGCCAACGTCCTGACTTTC.

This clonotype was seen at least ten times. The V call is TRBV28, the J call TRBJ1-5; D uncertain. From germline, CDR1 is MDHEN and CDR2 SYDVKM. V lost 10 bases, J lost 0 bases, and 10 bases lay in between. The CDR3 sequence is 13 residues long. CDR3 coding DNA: TGTGCCACCAAAGACCGTAGCAATCAGCCCCAGCATTTT. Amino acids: CATKDRSNQPQHF.

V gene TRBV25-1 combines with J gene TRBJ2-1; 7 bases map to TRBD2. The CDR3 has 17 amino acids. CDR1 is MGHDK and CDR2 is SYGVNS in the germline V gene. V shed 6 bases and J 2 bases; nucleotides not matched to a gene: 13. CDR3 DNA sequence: TGTGCCAGCAGGAAAATGGGGGATAGCGGGCCCTACAATGAGCAGTTCTTC. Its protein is CASRKMGDSGPYNEQFF.

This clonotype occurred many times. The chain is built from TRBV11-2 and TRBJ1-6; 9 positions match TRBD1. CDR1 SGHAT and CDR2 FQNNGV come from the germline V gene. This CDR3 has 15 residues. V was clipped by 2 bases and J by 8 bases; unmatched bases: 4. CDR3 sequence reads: CASSLLGQGYSPLHF. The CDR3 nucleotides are TGTGCCAGCAGCTTACTGGGACAGGGATATTCACCCCTCCACTTT.

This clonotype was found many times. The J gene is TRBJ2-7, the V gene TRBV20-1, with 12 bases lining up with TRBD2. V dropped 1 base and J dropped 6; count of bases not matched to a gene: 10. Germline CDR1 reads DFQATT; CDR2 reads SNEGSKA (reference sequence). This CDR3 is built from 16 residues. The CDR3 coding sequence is TGCAGTGCTAGAGGTCTCGGACTAGCGGGAAAAGGCGAGCAGTACTTC. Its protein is CSARGLGLAGKGEQYF.

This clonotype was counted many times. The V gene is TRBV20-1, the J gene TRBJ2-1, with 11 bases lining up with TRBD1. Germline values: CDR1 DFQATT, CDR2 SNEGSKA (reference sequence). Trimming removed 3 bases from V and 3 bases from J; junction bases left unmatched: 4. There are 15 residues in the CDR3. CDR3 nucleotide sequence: TGCAGTGCTAGCGGACAGGGGGCGGGCTACAATGAGCAGTTCTTC. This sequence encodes CSASGQGAGYNEQFF.

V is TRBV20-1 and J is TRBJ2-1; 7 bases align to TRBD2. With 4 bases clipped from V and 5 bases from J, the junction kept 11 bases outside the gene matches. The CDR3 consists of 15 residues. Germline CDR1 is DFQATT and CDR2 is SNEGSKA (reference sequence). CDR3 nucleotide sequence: TGCAGTGCTACAGAGTTACAGCGGGAAGACAATGAGCAGTTCTTC. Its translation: CSATELQREDNEQFF.

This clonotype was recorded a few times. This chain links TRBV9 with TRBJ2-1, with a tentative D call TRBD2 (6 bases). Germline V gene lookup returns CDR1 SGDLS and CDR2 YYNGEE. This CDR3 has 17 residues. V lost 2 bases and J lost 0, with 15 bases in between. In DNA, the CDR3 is TGTGCCAGCAGCGTTCGGGGGAGCGAGAGCTCCTACAATGAGCAGTTCTTC. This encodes CASSVRGSESSYNEQFF.

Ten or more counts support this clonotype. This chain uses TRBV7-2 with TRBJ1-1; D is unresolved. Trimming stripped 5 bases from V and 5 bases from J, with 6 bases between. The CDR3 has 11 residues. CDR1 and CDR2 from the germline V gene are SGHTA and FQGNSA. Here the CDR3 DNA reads TGTGCCAGCAGCCGCGGGACTGAAGCTTTCTTT. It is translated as CASSRGTEAFF.

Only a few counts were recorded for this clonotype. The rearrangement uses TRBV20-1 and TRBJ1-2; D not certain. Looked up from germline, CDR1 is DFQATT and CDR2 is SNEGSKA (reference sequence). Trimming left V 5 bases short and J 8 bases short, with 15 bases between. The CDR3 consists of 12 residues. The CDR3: CSASDHDGGYTF. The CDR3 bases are TGCAGTGCTTCGGACCACGACGGCGGCTACACCTTC.

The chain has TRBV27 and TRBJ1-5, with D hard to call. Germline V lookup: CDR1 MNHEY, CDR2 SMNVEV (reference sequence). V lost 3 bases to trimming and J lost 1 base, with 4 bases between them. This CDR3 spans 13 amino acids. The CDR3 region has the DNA TGTGCCAGCAGTTTTAAGAGCAATCAGCCCCAGCATTTT. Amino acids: CASSFKSNQPQHF.

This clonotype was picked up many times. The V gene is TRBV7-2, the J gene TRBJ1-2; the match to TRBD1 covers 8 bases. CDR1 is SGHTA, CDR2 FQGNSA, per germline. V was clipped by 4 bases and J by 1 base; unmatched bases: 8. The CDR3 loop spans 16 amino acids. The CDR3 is CASSSFLTGGNYGYTF. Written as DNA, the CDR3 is TGTGCCAGCAGCTCCTTCCTCACAGGGGGTAACTATGGCTACACCTTC.

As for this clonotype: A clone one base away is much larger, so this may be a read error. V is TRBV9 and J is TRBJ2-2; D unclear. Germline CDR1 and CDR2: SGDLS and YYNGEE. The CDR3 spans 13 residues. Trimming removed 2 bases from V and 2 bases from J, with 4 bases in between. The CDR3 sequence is CASSVDNTGELFF. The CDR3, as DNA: TGTGCCAGCAGCGTTGACAACACCGGGGAGCTGTTTTTT.

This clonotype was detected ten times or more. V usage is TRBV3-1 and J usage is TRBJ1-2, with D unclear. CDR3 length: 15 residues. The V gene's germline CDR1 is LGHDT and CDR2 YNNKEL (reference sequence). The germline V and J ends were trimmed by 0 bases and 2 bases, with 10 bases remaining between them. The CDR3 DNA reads TGTGCCAGCAGCCAAGATTCTTTACAGAACTATGGCTACACCTTC. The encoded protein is CASSQDSLQNYGYTF.

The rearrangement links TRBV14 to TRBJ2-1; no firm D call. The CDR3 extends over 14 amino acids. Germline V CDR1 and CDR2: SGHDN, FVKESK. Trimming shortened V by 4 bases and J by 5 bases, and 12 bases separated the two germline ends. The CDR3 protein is CASSRLAINNEQFF. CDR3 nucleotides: TGTGCCAGCAGCCGATTAGCTATTAACAATGAGCAGTTCTTC.

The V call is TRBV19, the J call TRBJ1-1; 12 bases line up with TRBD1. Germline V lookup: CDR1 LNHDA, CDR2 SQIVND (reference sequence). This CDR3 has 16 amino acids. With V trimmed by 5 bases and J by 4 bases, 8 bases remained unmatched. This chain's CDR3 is CASSPRDRGRSTEAFF. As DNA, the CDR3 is TGTGCCAGTAGTCCCCGGGACAGGGGGCGGAGCACTGAAGCTTTCTTT.

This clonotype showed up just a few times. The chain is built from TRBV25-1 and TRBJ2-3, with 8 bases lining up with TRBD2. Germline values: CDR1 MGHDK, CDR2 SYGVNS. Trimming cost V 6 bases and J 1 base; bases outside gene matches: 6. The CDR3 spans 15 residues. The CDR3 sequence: CASRAAGEGTDTQYF. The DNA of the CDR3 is TGTGCCAGCAGGGCAGCGGGAGAGGGCACAGATACGCAGTATTTT.